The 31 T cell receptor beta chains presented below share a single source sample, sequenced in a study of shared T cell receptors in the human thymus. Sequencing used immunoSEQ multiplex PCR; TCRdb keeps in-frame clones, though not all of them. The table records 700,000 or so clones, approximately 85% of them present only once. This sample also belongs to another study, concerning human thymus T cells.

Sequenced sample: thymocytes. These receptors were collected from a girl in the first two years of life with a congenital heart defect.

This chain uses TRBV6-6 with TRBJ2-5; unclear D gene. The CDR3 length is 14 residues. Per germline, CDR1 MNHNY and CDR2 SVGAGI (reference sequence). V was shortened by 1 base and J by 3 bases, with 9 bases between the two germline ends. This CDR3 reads CASSYWPEEETQYF. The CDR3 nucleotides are TGTGCCAGCAGTTACTGGCCCGAGGAAGAGACCCAGTACTTC.

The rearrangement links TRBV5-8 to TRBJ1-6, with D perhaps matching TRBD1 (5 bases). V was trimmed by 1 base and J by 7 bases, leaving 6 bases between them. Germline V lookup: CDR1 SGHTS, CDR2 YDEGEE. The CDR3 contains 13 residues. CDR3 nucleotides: TGTGCCAGCAGCTTGAGGACAAATTCACCCCTCCACTTT. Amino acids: CASSLRTNSPLHF.

CDR3 in DNA: TGCAGCGTTGAGAAGAGTGGGCGGGGTGAATTAGGGCCCACTGAAGCTTTCTTT. Its translation is CSVEKSGRGELGPTEAFF. The rearrangement uses TRBV29-1 and TRBJ1-1; D is ambiguous. The V gene's germline CDR1 is SQVTM and CDR2 ANQGSEA. The CDR3 is 18 amino acids. V lost 3 bases, J lost 4 bases, and 27 bases lay in between.

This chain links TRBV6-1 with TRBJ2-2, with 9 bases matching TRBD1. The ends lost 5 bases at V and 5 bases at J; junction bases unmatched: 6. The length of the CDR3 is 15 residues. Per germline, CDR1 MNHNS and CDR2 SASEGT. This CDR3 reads CASSFRTGVTGELFF. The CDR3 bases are TGTGCCAGCAGTTTCCGGACAGGGGTAACCGGGGAGCTGTTTTTT.

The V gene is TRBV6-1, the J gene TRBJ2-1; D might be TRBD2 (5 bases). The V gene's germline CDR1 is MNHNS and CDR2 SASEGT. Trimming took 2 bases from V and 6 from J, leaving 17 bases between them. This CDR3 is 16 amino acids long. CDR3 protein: CASSEPPLGRANEQFF. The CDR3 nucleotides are TGTGCCAGCAGTGAACCCCCACTAGGACGGGCCAATGAGCAGTTCTTC.

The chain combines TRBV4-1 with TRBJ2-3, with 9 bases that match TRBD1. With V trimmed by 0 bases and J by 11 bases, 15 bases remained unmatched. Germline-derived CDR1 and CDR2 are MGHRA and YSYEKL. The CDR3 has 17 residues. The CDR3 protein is CASSQEAGTGLLKGQYF. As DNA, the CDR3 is TGCGCCAGCAGCCAAGAAGCCGGGACAGGGCTTTTGAAGGGGCAGTATTTT.

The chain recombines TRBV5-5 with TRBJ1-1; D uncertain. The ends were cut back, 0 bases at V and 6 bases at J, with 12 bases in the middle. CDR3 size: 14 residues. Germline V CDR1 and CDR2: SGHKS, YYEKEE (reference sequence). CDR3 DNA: TGTGCCAGCAGCTTGGGGTATAGTCTGTCTGAAGCTTTCTTT. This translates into CASSLGYSLSEAFF. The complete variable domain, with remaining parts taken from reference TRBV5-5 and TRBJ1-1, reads DAGVTQSPTHLIKTRGQQVTLRCSPISGHKSVSWYQQVLGQGPQFIFQYYEKEERGRGNFPDRFSARQFPNYSSELNVNALLLGDSALYLCASSLGYSLSEAFFGQGTRLTVV.

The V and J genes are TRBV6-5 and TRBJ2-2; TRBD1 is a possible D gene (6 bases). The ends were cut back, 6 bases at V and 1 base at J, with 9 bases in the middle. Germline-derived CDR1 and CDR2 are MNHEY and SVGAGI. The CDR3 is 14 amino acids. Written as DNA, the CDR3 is TGTGCCAGCAGACACAGGGAGAACACCGGGGAGCTGTTTTTT. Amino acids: CASRHRENTGELFF.

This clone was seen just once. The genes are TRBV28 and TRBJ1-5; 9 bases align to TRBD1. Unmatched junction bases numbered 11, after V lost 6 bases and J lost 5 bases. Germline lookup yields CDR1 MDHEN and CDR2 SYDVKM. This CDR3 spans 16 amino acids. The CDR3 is CASRLKQGAGDQPQHF. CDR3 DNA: TGTGCCAGCAGGCTCAAACAGGGGGCAGGTGATCAGCCCCAGCATTTT.

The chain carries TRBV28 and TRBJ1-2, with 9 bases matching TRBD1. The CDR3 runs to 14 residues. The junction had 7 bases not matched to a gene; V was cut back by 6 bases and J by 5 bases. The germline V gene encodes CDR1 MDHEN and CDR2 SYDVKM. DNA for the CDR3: TGTGCCAGCAGACCATTGGGACAGGGTTATGGCTACACCTTC. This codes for CASRPLGQGYGYTF.

In nucleotides, the CDR3 is TGTGCCACCAGCACAAGAAAGTGGGAGCTGAACACTGAAGCTTTCTTT. Protein sequence: CATSTRKWELNTEAFF. The chain employs TRBV15 and TRBJ1-1; D not resolved. From germline, CDR1 is LNHNV and CDR2 YYDKDF (reference sequence). This CDR3 is 16 amino acids long. V lost 4 bases and J lost 0, with 15 bases in between.

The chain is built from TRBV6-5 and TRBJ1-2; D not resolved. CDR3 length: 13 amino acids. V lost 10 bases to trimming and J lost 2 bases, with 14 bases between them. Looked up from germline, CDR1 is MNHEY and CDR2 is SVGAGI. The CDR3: CATTRRGNYGYTF. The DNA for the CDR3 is TGTGCCACCACACGTCGAGGGAACTATGGCTACACCTTC.

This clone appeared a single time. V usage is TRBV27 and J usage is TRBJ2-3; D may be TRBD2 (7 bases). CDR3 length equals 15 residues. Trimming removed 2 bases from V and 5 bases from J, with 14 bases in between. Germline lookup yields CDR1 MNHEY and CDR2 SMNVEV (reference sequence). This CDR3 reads CASSLGAGAGDTQYF. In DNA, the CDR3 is TGTGCCAGCAGTTTAGGGGCGGGGGCGGGAGATACGCAGTATTTT.

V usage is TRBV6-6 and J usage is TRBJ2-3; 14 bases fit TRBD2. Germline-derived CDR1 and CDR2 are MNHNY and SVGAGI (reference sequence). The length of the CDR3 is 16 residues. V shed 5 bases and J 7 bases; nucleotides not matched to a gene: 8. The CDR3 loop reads CASSLPGTSGGHTQYF. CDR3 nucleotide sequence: TGTGCCAGCAGTCTCCCGGGGACTAGCGGGGGCCATACGCAGTATTTT.

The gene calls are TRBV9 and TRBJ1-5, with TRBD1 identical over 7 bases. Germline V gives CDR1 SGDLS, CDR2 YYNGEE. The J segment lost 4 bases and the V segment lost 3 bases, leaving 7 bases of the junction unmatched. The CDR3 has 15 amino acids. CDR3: CASSGQGGRNQPQHF. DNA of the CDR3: TGTGCCAGCAGCGGGCAAGGGGGCCGTAATCAGCCCCAGCATTTT.

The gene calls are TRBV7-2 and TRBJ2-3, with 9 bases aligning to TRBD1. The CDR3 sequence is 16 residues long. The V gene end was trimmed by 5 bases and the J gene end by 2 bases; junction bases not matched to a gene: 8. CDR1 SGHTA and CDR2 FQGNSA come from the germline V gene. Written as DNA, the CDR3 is TGTGCCAGCAGCCGGAAGGACAGGGGAGTCACAGATACGCAGTATTTT. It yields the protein CASSRKDRGVTDTQYF. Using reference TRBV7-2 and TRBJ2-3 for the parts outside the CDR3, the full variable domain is GAGVSQSPSNKVTEKGKDVELRCDPISGHTALYWYRQSLGQGLEFLIYFQGNSAPDKSGLPSDRFSAERTGGSVSTLTIQRTQQEDSAVYLCASSRKDRGVTDTQYFGPGTRLTVL.

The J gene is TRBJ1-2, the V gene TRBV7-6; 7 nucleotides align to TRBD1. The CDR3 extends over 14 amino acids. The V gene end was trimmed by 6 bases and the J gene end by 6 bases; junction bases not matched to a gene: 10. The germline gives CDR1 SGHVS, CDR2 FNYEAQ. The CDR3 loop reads CASSNRGRLDGYTF. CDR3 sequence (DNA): TGTGCCAGCAGTAACAGGGGTCGTCTCGATGGCTACACCTTC.

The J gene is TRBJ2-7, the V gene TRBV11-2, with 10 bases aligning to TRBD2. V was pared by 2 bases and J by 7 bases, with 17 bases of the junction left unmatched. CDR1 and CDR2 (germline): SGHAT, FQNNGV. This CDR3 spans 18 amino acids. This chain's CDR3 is CASSLTTSGVCSRREQYF. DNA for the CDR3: TGTGCCAGCAGCTTAACCACTAGCGGGGTTTGTTCAAGGAGAGAGCAGTACTTC.

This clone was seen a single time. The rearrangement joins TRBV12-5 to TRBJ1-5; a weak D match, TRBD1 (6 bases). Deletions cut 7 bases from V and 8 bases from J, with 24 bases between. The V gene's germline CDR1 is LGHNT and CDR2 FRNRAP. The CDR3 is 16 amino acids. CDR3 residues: CASAQPNPGVKEPQHF. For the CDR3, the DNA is TGTGCTAGTGCCCAGCCCAATCCAGGGGTAAAGGAGCCCCAGCATTTT.

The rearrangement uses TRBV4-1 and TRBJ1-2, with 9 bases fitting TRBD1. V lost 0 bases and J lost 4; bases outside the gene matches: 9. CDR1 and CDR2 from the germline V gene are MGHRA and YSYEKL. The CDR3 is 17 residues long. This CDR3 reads CASSQDEDRGGGYGYTF. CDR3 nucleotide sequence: TGCGCCAGCAGCCAAGATGAAGACAGGGGGGGCGGCTATGGCTACACCTTC.

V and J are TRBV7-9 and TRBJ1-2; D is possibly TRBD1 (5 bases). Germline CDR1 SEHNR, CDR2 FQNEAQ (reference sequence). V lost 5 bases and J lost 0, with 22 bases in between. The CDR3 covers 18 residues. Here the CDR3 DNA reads TGTGCCAGCAGCCCCGAAGGCCAGGGTGAAAGACCTAACTATGGCTACACCTTC. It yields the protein CASSPEGQGERPNYGYTF.

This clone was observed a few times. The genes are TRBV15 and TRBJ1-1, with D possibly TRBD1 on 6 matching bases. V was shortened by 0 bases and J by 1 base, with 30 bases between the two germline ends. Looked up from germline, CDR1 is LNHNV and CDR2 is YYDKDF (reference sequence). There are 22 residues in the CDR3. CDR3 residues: CATSRDPDRYNDETTGNTEAFF. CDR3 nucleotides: TGTGCCACCAGCAGAGACCCCGACAGGTATAACGACGAAACGACGGGGAACACTGAAGCTTTCTTT.

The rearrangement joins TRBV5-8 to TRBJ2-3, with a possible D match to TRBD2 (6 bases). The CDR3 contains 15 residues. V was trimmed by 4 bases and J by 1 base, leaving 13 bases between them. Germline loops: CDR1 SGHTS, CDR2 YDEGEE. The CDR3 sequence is CASSTAGSGTDTQYF. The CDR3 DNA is TGTGCCAGCAGCACGGCGGGGTCAGGCACAGATACGCAGTATTTT.

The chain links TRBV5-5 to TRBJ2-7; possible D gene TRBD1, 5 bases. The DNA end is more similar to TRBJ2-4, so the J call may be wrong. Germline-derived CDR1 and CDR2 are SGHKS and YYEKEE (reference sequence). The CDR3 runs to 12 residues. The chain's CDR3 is CASSFQGVIQYF. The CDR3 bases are TGTGCCAGCAGCTTTCAGGGCGTCATTCAGTACTTC.

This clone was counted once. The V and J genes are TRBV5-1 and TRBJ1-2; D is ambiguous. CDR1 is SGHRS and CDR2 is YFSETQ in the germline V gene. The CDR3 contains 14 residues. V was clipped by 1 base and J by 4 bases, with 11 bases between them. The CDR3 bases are TGCGCCAGCAGCTTGAATCGTGAGTCCTATGGCTACACCTTC. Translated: CASSLNRESYGYTF.

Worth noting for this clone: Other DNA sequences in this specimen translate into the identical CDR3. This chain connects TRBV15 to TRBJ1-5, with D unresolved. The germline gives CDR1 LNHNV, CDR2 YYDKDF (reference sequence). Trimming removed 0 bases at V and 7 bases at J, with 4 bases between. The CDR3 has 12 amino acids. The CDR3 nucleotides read TGTGCCACCAGCAGAGATCGGCAGCCCCAGCATTTT. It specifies CATSRDRQPQHF.

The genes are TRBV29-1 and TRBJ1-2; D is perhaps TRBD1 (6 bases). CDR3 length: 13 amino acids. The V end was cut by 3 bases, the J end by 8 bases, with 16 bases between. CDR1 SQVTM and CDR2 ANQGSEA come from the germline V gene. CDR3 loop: CSVDRDKRGGYTF. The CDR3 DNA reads TGCAGCGTTGACAGGGACAAGCGGGGCGGCTACACCTTC.

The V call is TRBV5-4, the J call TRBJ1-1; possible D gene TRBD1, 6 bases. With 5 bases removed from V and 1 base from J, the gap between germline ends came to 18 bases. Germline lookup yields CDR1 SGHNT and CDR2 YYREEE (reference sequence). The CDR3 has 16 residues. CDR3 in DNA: TGTGCCAGCAGTTCACTGGGACAATCGGGGAACACTGAAGCTTTCTTT. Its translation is CASSSLGQSGNTEAFF. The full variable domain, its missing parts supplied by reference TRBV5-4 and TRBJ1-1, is ETGVTQSPTHLIKTRGQQVTLRCSSQSGHNTVSWYQQALGQGPQFIFQYYREEENGRGNFPPRFSGLQFPNYSSELNVNALELDDSALYLCASSSLGQSGNTEAFFGQGTRLTVV.

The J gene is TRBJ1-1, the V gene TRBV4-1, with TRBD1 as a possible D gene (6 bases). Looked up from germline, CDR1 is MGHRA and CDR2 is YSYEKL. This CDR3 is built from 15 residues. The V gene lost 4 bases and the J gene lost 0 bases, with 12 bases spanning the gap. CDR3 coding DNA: TGCGCCAGCAGCCTGAACAGGGTCATGAACACTGAAGCTTTCTTT. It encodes CASSLNRVMNTEAFF.

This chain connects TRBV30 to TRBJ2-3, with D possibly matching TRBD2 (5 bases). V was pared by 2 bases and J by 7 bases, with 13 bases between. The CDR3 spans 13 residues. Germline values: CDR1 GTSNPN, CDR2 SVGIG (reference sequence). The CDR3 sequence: CAWSLTSGNTQYF. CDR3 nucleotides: TGTGCCTGGAGTCTGACCTCGGGGAATACGCAGTATTTT. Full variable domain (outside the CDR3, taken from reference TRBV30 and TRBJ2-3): SQTIHQWPATLVQPVGSPLSLECTVEGTSNPNLYWYRQAAGRGLQLLFYSVGIGQISSEVPQNLSASRPQDRQFILSSKKLLLSDSGFYLCAWSLTSGNTQYFGPGTRLTVL.

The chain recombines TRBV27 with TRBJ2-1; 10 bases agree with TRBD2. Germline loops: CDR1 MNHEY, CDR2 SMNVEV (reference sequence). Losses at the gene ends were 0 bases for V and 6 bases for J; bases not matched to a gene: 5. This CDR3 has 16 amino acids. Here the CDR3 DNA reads TGTGCCAGCAGTTTATCGTATGGGACTAGCGTCAATGAGCAGTTCTTC. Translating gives CASSLSYGTSVNEQFF.